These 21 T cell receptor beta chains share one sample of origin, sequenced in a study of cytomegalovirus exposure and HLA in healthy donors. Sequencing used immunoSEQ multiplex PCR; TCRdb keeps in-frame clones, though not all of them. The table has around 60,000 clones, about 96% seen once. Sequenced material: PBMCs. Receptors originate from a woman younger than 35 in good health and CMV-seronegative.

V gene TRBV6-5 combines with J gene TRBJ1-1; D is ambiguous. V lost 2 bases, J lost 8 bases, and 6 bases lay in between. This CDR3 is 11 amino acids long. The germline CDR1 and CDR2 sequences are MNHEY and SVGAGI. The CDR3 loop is CASSYGPEAFF. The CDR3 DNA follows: TGTGCCAGCAGTTACGGGCCCGAAGCTTTCTTT.

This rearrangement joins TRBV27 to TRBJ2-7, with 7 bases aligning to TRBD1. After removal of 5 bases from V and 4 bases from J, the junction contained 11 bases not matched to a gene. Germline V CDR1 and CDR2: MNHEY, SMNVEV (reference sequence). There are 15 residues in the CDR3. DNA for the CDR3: TGTGCCAGCAGTCCCCAGACAGGGTTATTTTACGAGCAGTACTTC. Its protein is CASSPQTGLFYEQYF.

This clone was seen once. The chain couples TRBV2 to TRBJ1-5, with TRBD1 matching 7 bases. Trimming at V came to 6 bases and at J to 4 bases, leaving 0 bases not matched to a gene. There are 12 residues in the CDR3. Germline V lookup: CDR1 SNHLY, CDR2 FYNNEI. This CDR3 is CASRQGNQPQHF. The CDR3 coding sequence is TGTGCCAGCAGACAGGGGAATCAGCCCCAGCATTTT.

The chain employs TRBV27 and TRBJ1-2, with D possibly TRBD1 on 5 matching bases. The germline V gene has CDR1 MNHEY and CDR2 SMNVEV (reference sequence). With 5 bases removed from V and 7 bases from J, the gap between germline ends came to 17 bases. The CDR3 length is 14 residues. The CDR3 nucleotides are TGTGCCAGCAGTCTCTCAACAGGTTTGGGTGGCTACACCTTC. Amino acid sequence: CASSLSTGLGGYTF.

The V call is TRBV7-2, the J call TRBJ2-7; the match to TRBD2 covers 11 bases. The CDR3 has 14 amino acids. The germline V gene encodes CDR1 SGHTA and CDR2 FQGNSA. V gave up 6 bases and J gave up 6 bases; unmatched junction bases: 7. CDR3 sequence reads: CASRPLAGGGEQYF. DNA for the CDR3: TGTGCCAGCAGGCCCCTAGCGGGAGGAGGCGAGCAGTACTTC.

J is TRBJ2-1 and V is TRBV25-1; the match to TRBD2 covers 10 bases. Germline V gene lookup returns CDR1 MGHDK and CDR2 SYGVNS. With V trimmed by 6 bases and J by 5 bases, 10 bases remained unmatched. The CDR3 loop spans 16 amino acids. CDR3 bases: TGTGCCAGCAGCGGGATTGCTAGCGGGAGCCACAATGAGCAGTTCTTC. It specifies CASSGIASGSHNEQFF.

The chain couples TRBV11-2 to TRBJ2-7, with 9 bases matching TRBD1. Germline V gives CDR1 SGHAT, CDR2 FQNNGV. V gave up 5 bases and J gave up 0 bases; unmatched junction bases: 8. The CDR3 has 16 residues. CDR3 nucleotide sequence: TGTGCCAGCAGCCGCCCGGGGGGACAGGGCTCCTACGAGCAGTACTTC. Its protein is CASSRPGGQGSYEQYF.

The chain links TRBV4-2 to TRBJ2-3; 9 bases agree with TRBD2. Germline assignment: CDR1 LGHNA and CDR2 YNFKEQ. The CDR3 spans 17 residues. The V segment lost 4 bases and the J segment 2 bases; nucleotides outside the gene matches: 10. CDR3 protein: CASSPSRGGVPTDTQYF. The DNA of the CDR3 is TGTGCCAGCAGCCCGTCGCGGGGGGGGGTTCCCACAGATACGCAGTATTTT.

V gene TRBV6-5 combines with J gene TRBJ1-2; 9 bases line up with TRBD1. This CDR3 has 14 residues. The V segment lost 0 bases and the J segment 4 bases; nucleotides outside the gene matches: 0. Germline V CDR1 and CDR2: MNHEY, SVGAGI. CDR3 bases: TGTGCCAGCAGTTACTCGGACAGGGGCTATGGCTACACCTTC. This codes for CASSYSDRGYGYTF.

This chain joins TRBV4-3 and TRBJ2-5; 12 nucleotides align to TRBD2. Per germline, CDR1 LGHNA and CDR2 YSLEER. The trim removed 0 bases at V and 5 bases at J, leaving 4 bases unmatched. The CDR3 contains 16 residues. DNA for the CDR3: TGCGCCAGCAGCCAAGATCTAGCGGGGGGGCAGGAGACCCAGTACTTC. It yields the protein CASSQDLAGGQETQYF.

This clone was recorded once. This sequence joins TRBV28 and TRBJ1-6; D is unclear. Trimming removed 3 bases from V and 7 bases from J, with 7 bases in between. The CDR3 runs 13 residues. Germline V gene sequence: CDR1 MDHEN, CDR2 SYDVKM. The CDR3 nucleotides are TGTGCCAGCAGTTTCCTTCGGAATTCACCCCTCCACTTT. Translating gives CASSFLRNSPLHF.

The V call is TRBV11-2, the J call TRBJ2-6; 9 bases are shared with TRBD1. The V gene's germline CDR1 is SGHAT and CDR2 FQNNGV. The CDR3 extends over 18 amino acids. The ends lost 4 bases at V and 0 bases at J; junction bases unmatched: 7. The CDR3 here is CASSWGQGPRSGANVLTF. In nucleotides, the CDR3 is TGTGCCAGCAGCTGGGGACAGGGACCCCGCTCTGGGGCCAACGTCCTGACTTTC.

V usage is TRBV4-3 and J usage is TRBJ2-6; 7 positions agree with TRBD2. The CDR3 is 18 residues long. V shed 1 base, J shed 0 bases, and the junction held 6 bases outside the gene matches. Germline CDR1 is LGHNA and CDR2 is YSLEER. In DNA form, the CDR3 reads TGCGCCAGCAGCCAAGTCTGGGACTACTCCTCTGGGGCCAACGTCCTGACTTTC. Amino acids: CASSQVWDYSSGANVLTF.

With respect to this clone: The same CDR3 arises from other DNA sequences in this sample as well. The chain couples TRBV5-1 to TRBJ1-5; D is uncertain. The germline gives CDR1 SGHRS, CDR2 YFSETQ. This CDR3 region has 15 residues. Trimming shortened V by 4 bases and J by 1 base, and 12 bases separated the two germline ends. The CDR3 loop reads CASSPGSHSNQPQHF. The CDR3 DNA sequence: TGCGCCAGCAGCCCCGGTTCCCACAGCAATCAGCCCCAGCATTTT.

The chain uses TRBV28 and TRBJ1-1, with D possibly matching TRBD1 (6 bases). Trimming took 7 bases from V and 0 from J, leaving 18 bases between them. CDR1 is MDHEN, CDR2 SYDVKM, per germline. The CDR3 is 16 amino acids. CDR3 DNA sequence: TGTGCCAGCACCCTATCGGGGGGCCCCATGAACACTGAAGCTTTCTTT. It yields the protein CASTLSGGPMNTEAFF.

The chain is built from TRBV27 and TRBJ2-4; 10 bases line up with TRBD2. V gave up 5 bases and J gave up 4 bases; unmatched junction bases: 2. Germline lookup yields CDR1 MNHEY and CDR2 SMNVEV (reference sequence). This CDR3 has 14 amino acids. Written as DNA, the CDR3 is TGTGCCAGCAGTCTGACTAGCGGGAAAAACATTCAGTACTTC. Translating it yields CASSLTSGKNIQYF.

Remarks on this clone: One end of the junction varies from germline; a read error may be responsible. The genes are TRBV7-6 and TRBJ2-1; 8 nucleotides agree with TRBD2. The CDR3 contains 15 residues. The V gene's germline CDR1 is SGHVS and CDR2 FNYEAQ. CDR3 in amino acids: CGSSFSGTPYNEQFF. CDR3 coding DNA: TGTGGCAGCAGCTTTAGCGGGACTCCCTACAATGAGCAGTTCTTC.

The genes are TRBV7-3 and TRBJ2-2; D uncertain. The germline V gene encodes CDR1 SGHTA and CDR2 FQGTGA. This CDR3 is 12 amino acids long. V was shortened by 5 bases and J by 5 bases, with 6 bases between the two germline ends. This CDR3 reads CASSHKTGELFF. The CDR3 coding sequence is TGTGCCAGCAGCCACAAGACCGGGGAGCTGTTTTTT.

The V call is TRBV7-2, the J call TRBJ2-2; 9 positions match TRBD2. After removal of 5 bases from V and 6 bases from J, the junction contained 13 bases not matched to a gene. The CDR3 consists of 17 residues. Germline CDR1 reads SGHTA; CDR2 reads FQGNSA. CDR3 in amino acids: CASSPIWAGGPAGELFF. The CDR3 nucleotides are TGTGCCAGCAGCCCGATCTGGGCGGGAGGGCCGGCCGGGGAGCTGTTTTTT.

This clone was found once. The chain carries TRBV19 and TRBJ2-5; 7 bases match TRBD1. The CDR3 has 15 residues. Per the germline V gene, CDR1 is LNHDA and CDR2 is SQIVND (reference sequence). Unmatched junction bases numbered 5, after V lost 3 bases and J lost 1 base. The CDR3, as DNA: TGTGCCAGTAGTATCCGCACAGGGGCCCAAGAGACCCAGTACTTC. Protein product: CASSIRTGAQETQYF.

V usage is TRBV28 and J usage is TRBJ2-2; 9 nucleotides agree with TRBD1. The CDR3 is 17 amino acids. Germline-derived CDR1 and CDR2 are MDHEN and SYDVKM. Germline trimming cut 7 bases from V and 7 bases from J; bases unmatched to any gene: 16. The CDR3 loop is CASTHAGNRGRNGELFF. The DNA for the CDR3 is TGTGCCAGCACCCACGCTGGGAACAGGGGGCGCAACGGGGAGCTGTTTTTT. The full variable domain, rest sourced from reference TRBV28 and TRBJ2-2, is DVKVTQSSRYLVKRTGEKVFLECVQDMDHENMFWYRQDPGLGLRLIYFSYDVKMKEKGDIPEGYSVSREKKERFSLILESASTNQTSMYLCASTHAGNRGRNGELFFGEGSRLTVL.